Listed below are T cell receptor beta chains from one sample, sequenced in a study of CD8 T cells in Susac syndrome. TCRdb redid the calling of the immunoSEQ multiplex PCR reads with MiXCR, one entry per CDR3 protein. This table has about 60,000 distinct CDR3 sequences, over 85% appearing once. The sample taken for sequencing was CD8+ T cells from PBMCs. Every receptor here comes from a human donor in good health. The CDR3 runs from the conserved cysteine through the conserved F or W. A D gene is named only where the DNA matches it firmly. Size tells how often a clone was seen (once, few, many) or the class of an expanded clone, and some rows leave it out.

TRBD1 | - | TRBJ2-2 | TRBV6-5 | 16 | CASSFGQGALTGELFF | TGTGCCAGCAGTTTCGGACAGGGGGCTCTCACCGGGGAGCTGTTTTTT
- | - | TRBJ2-1 | TRBV19 | 15 | CASSIGGELYNEQFF | TGTGCCAGTAGTATTGGAGGGGAACTCTACAATGAGCAGTTCTTC
TRBD2 | - | TRBJ2-7 | TRBV6-5 | 16 | CASSYSMISGVYEQYF | TGTGCCAGCAGTTACTCGATGATTAGCGGGGTCTACGAGCAGTACTTC
TRBD2 | once | TRBJ2-2 | TRBV4-3 | 18 | CASSQDMAGGPGTGELFF | TGCGCCAGCAGCCAAGATATGGCGGGGGGGCCGGGCACCGGGGAGCTGTTTTTT
TRBD1 | once | TRBJ1-6 | TRBV28 | 16 | CASRDDRDSYNSPLHF | TGTGCCAGCAGAGACGACAGGGACTCCTATAATTCACCCCTCCACTTT
- | - | TRBJ2-1 | TRBV27 | 13 | CASSVGTHNEQFF | TGTGCCAGCAGTGTCGGGACCCACAATGAGCAGTTCTTC
TRBD1 | - | TRBJ2-6 | TRBV2 | 17 | CASSYRGLSSGANVLIF | TGTGCCAGCAGTTACAGGGGCCTCAGCTCTGGGGCCAACGTCCTGATTTTC
- | - | TRBJ2-7 | TRBV9 | 13 | CASSVEATYEQYF | TGTGCCAGCAGCGTAGAGGCAACCTACGAGCAGTACTTC
- | - | TRBJ2-1 | TRBV20-1 | 13 | CSAREPQSYEQFF | TGCAGTGCTAGAGAACCCCAAAGCTATGAGCAGTTCTTC
TRBD2 | - | TRBJ2-1 | TRBV27 | 14 | CASSLERGDNEQFF | TGTGCCAGCAGTTTAGAGCGGGGGGACAACGAGCAGTTCTTC
- | - | TRBJ1-6 | TRBV4-1 | 13 | CASSAGLSSPLHF | TGCGCCAGCAGCGCGGGGTTGAGTTCACCCCTCCACTTT
TRBD1 | - | TRBJ2-3 | TRBV5-4 | 17 | CASSLKIWTDRQGTQYF | TGTGCCAGCAGTTTGAAAATATGGACCGACCGACAGGGGACGCAGTATTTT
- | - | TRBJ2-7 | TRBV4-3 | 15 | CASSQVVGFEYEQYF | TGCGCCAGCAGCCAAGTTGTAGGGTTCGAATACGAGCAGTACTTC
- | once | TRBJ1-2 | TRBV11-2 | 14 | CASIGPESNYGYTF | TGTGCCAGCATCGGACCGGAGTCTAACTATGGCTACACCTTC
- | - | TRBJ2-7 | TRBV7-2 | 15 | CASSFREGHYYEQYF | TGTGCCAGCAGCTTCAGGGAAGGACACTACTACGAGCAGTACTTC
TRBD2 | once | TRBJ2-1 | TRBV5-1 | 18 | CASSLDPAGRGASDEQFF | TGCGCCAGCAGCTTGGACCCCGCGGGGCGGGGGGCCTCGGATGAGCAGTTCTTC
TRBD1 | once | TRBJ2-1 | TRBV27 | 16 | CASSDGTGGSYNEQFF | TGTGCCAGCAGTGACGGGACAGGGGGTTCCTACAATGAGCAGTTCTTC
- | - | TRBJ2-2 | TRBV11-1 | 17 | CASSPLTSIPNAGELFF | TGTGCCAGCAGCCCCTTAACTTCAATTCCGAACGCCGGGGAGCTGTTTTTT
TRBD2 | - | TRBJ2-7 | TRBV13 | 15 | CASSYGLAGAYEQYF | TGTGCCAGCAGCTACGGACTAGCGGGGGCCTACGAGCAGTACTTC
- | - | TRBJ2-5 | TRBV4-3 | 16 | CASSQGIPSLQETQYF | TGCGCCAGCAGCCAAGGGATTCCCTCTCTTCAAGAGACCCAGTACTTC
- | - | TRBJ2-5 | TRBV29-1 | 13 | CSALGGGQETQYF | TGCAGCGCCTTAGGGGGGGGCCAAGAGACCCAGTACTTC
- | - | TRBJ2-7 | TRBV4-3 | 13 | CASSPGTQYEQYF | TGCGCCAGCAGTCCCGGGACGCAATACGAGCAGTACTTC
- | - | TRBJ2-1 | TRBV29-1 | 10 | CSSIYNEQFF | TGCAGTTCTATTTACAATGAGCAGTTCTTC
TRBD2 | - | TRBJ2-1 | TRBV12-3/TRBV12-4 | 15 | CASSPRTGGLYEQFF | TGTGCCAGCAGTCCCCGTACGGGGGGGCTGTATGAGCAGTTCTTC
- | few | TRBJ1-1 | TRBV9 | 15 | CASSPRDRANTEAFF | TGTGCCAGCAGCCCCCGTGATAGGGCGAACACTGAAGCTTTCTTT
- | - | TRBJ1-5 | TRBV27 | 15 | CASSLSGYSNQPQHF | TGTGCCAGCAGTTTATCGGGATATAGCAATCAGCCCCAGCATTTT
TRBD1 | - | TRBJ1-5 | TRBV6-2/TRBV6-3 | 16 | CASSSNDRDSNQPQHF | TGTGCCAGCAGTTCCAACGACAGGGATAGCAATCAGCCCCAGCATTTT
- | - | TRBJ2-1 | TRBV6-2/TRBV6-3 | 14 | CASSPEGGFDEQFF | TGTGCCAGCAGTCCGGAAGGGGGGTTCGATGAGCAGTTCTTC
- | - | TRBJ1-6 | TRBV4-1 | 17 | CASSQPARSGGGSPLHF | TGCGCCAGCAGCCAACCCGCTAGGTCCGGGGGAGGTTCACCCCTCCACTTT
- | - | TRBJ1-1 | TRBV6-2/TRBV6-3 | 14 | CASSYWGENTEAFF | TGTGCCAGCAGTTACTGGGGCGAGAACACTGAAGCTTTCTTT
TRBD1 | - | TRBJ2-7 | TRBV27 | 14 | CASEGTGGMGEQYF | TGTGCCAGCGAAGGGACAGGAGGAATGGGCGAGCAGTACTTC
- | - | TRBJ2-5 | TRBV30 | 14 | CAWSVGLIQETQYF | TGTGCCTGGAGTGTAGGGCTGATACAAGAGACCCAGTACTTC
- | - | TRBJ1-1 | TRBV28 | 13 | CASSLQGDMEAFF | TGTGCCAGCAGTTTACAGGGAGATATGGAAGCTTTCTTT
TRBD2 | - | TRBJ2-3 | TRBV7-6 | 17 | CASSLGVAGVSTDTQYF | TGTGCCAGCAGCTTAGGGGTAGCGGGGGTTTCCACAGATACGCAGTATTTT
TRBD1 | - | TRBJ1-2 | TRBV19 | 15 | CASREDRGRSYGYTF | TGTGCCAGTAGGGAGGACAGGGGGCGAAGCTATGGCTACACCTTC
- | - | TRBJ1-2 | TRBV10-2 | 12 | CASTDSSYGYTF | TGCGCCAGCACGGACAGCTCCTATGGCTACACCTTC
- | - | TRBJ2-1 | TRBV19 | 14 | CASTDWMVNNEQFF | TGTGCCAGTACCGACTGGATGGTCAACAATGAGCAGTTCTTC
TRBD1 | once | TRBJ2-1 | TRBV28 | 15 | CASSLQDRGPDEQFF | TGTGCCAGCAGTTTACAAGACAGGGGGCCTGATGAGCAGTTCTTC
TRBD1 | - | TRBJ2-3 | TRBV7-9 | 15 | CASSPPIQGSDTQYF | TGTGCCAGCAGCCCACCGATACAGGGGTCAGATACGCAGTATTTT
TRBD1 | - | TRBJ2-1 | TRBV12-3/TRBV12-4 | 14 | CASGPTGLGAEQFF | TGTGCCAGCGGCCCGACAGGGCTCGGGGCTGAGCAGTTCTTC